A selection of T cell receptor beta chains follows, all from one sample in a study of CD8+ T cells in alopecia areata. Sequencing used immunoSEQ multiplex PCR; TCRdb keeps in-frame clones, though not all of them. The sample carries some 150,000 clones, roughly 70% recorded once. The source was CD8+ T cells sorted from blood, collected at week 0. The receptors originated from a human donor with alopecia areata. Both conserved end residues are part of each CDR3. Where a row states a size, it is once, few, many or the class of an expanded clone; other rows omit it.

j_call | cdr3_length | v_call | clone_size | cdr3_aa
TRBJ2-6 | 19 | TRBV19 | few | CASSIEFGRIYSGANVLTF
TRBJ1-1 | 13 | TRBV15 | . | CATSFDRGTEAFF
TRBJ2-1 | 17 | TRBV10-3 | . | CAITDRGLAGTDNEQFF
TRBJ2-7 | 12 | TRBV6-5 | once | CASSGTGYEQYF
TRBJ1-3 | 12 | TRBV29-1 | . | CSVEERGNTIYF
TRBJ2-1 | 16 | TRBV13 | . | CASSTDRGHDYNEQFF
TRBJ2-4 | 15 | TRBV13 | . | CASSLGAGTKNIQYF
TRBJ2-2 | 17 | TRBV7-9 | . | CASSSTGAGANTGELFF
TRBJ1-1 | 15 | TRBV5-1 | few | CASSPPGQGYTEAFF
TRBJ2-2 | 16 | TRBV7-9 | . | CASRQETGNGPGELFF
TRBJ2-7 | 14 | TRBV7-8 | once | CASSFSRVHDEQYF
TRBJ2-5 | 12 | TRBV30 | once | CAWSLDEETQYF
TRBJ1-5 | 12 | TRBV5-5 | . | CASSPGNQPQHF